The 31 T cell receptor beta chains below come from one sample, sequenced in a study of T-cell reconstitution after alpha-beta-depleted transplantation in children. Preparing the TCRbeta library involved the use of unique molecular identifiers. TCRdb re-derived calls from the PCR reads in MiXCR, one entry per CDR3 protein. The table has about 610,000 distinct CDR3 sequences, more than 9% seen once; the top ten hold less than 5%. The starting material was PBMCs from the stem cell graft donor, obtained from the stem cell graft. The receptors originated from a human donor who donated a stem cell graft to a child with acute myeloid leukemia.

CDR3 in amino acids: CASSFRDREINEQFF. CDR3 coding DNA: TGTGCCAGCAGCTTTCGGGACAGGGAAATTAATGAGCAGTTCTTC. The gene calls are TRBV7-9 and TRBJ2-1; 9 bases are shared with TRBD1. The germline V gene encodes CDR1 SEHNR and CDR2 FQNEAQ (reference sequence). Losses at the gene ends were 3 bases for V and 7 bases for J; bases not matched to a gene: 7. The CDR3 length is 15 residues.

The CDR3 protein is CSALRGGAYVETQYF. CDR3 DNA: TGCAGTGCGCTCCGGGGGGGCGCCTACGTGGAGACCCAGTACTTC. J is TRBJ2-5 and V is TRBV20-1; 8 nucleotides match TRBD2. The CDR3 has 15 residues. The germline CDR1 and CDR2 sequences are DFQATT and SNEGSKA (reference sequence). J was trimmed by 5 bases and V by 6 bases; bases with no gene match: 14.

This clonotype was seen only a few times. This sequence joins TRBV28 and TRBJ2-3; TRBD2 agrees at 11 bases. The germline V gene encodes CDR1 MDHEN and CDR2 SYDVKM. This CDR3 is built from 17 residues. After removal of 7 bases from V and 4 bases from J, the junction contained 13 bases not matched to a gene. The CDR3 sequence is CASTDFLLAGESDTQYF. CDR3 nucleotides: TGTGCCAGCACCGATTTCTTACTAGCGGGAGAATCAGATACGCAGTATTTT.

Only a few counts were recorded for this clonotype. V is TRBV30 and J is TRBJ2-7; D remains unclear. V shed 3 bases and J shed 2 bases, with 11 bases lying between them. The CDR3 runs 13 residues. Germline CDR1 reads GTSNPN; CDR2 reads SVGIG (reference sequence). CDR3 coding DNA: TGTGCCTGGAGACTCACCCTGGCCTACGAGCAGTACTTC. This encodes CAWRLTLAYEQYF. Full variable domain (missing parts from reference TRBV30 and TRBJ2-7): SQTIHQWPATLVQPVGSPLSLECTVEGTSNPNLYWYRQAAGRGLQLLFYSVGIGQISSEVPQNLSASRPQDRQFILSSKKLLLSDSGFYLCAWRLTLAYEQYFGPGTRLTVT.

This clonotype was counted at least ten times. The chain employs TRBV7-3 and TRBJ2-5, with D possibly TRBD1 on 6 matching bases. CDR3 length: 13 amino acids. Trimming removed 5 bases from V and 9 bases from J, with 16 bases in between. Germline lookup yields CDR1 SGHTA and CDR2 FQGTGA. CDR3 DNA: TGTGCCAGCAGCCCAAGGGGGATGGGGGCCCAGTACTTC. It specifies CASSPRGMGAQYF.

The CDR3 nucleotides are TGTGCCACCAGCTCTTTCACGTGGGCGAGGGATGGCTACACCTTC. Amino acids: CATSSFTWARDGYTF. The chain joins TRBV15 to TRBJ1-2; D call uncertain. The CDR3 has 15 amino acids. CDR1 LNHNV and CDR2 YYDKDF come from the germline V gene (reference sequence). V lost 5 bases and J lost 6, with 19 bases in between.

The J gene is TRBJ1-1, the V gene TRBV20-1; D is perhaps TRBD1 (6 bases). The germline V gene encodes CDR1 DFQATT and CDR2 SNEGSKA (reference sequence). V was cut by 6 bases and J by 2 bases, with 19 bases left in between. The CDR3 has 15 residues. In DNA form, the CDR3 reads TGCAGTGCGGCCCGTCAGGGGCGGAGAAACACTGAAGCTTTCTTT. It specifies CSAARQGRRNTEAFF.

The chain joins TRBV5-1 to TRBJ2-1, with TRBD1 as a possible D gene (5 bases). Trimming removed 0 bases from V and 2 bases from J, with 15 bases in between. The CDR3 is made up of 17 amino acids. Germline CDR1 SGHRS, CDR2 YFSETQ. The CDR3 nucleotides are TGCGCCAGCAGCTTGGGCCAGGGTTCCCTACCCTACAATGAGCAGTTCTTC. This gives the protein CASSLGQGSLPYNEQFF.

This clonotype has only a few counts. The chain carries TRBV6-1 and TRBJ2-2; 11 positions agree with TRBD1. The CDR3 consists of 13 residues. V lost 9 bases, J lost 8 bases, and 5 bases stayed unmatched. Germline-derived CDR1 and CDR2 are MNHNS and SASEGT. CDR3 amino acids: CASYGQGAGELFF. DNA of the CDR3: TGTGCCAGTTATGGACAGGGGGCTGGGGAGCTGTTTTTT.

This rearrangement joins TRBV6-1 to TRBJ1-3; D may be TRBD1 (5 bases). Deletions cut 6 bases from V and 4 bases from J, with 16 bases between. CDR3 length: 15 amino acids. Germline V CDR1 and CDR2: MNHNS, SASEGT. The CDR3 reads CASSAGSLGGNTIYF. In nucleotides, the CDR3 is TGTGCCAGCAGCGCAGGGTCTCTCGGAGGAAACACCATATATTTT.

This clonotype was detected a few times. The chain uses TRBV7-3 and TRBJ2-2; a weak D match, TRBD2 (5 bases). CDR1 is SGHTA, CDR2 FQGTGA, per germline. Trimming took off 5 bases at V and 4 bases at J, with 11 bases between the two ends. CDR3 length equals 14 residues. CDR3 nucleotide sequence: TGTGCCAGCAGCATCCCCGAGGGCACCGGGGAGCTGTTTTTT. Translated: CASSIPEGTGELFF.

This clonotype was picked up many times. This chain joins TRBV6-5 and TRBJ2-4; possible D gene TRBD2, 7 bases. Germline CDR1 MNHEY, CDR2 SVGAGI. CDR3 length equals 14 residues. Trimming left V 4 bases short and J 7 bases short, with 14 bases between. The CDR3 loop reads CASSSTGGQNIQYF. For the CDR3, the DNA is TGTGCCAGCAGTTCTACCGGGGGGCAGAACATTCAGTACTTC.

This chain links TRBV18 with TRBJ1-3; no definite D call. V lost 0 bases, J lost 1 base, and 7 bases lay in between. Germline V gives CDR1 KGHSH, CDR2 LQKENI. CDR3 length: 15 residues. The CDR3 region has the DNA TGTGCCAGCTCACCACCCGATCAGTCTGGAAACACCATATATTTT. It encodes CASSPPDQSGNTIYF.

The CDR3 loop reads CASSYELNTEAFF. The DNA of the CDR3 is TGTGCCAGCAGTTACGAATTGAACACTGAAGCTTTCTTT. The rearrangement uses TRBV6-2 or TRBV6-3 and TRBJ1-1, with D unresolved. Trimming shortened V by 2 bases and J by 0 bases, and 4 bases separated the two germline ends. This CDR3 comprises 13 residues. CDR1 is MNHEY, CDR2 SVGEGT, per germline.

The V gene is TRBV7-2, the J gene TRBJ2-7; D gene ambiguous. V lost 4 bases to trimming and J lost 0 bases, with 19 bases between them. Germline loops: CDR1 SGHTA, CDR2 FQGNSA. This CDR3 has 17 residues. The CDR3 coding sequence is TGTGCCAGCAGCTCCAACCTCGGGTTTGAAAGCTCCTACGAGCAGTACTTC. Amino acids: CASSSNLGFESSYEQYF.

This clonotype has a handful of counts. The chain recombines TRBV15 with TRBJ1-1, with D unclear. This CDR3 comprises 14 residues. The V end was cut by 0 bases, the J end by 0 bases, with 5 bases between. CDR1 LNHNV and CDR2 YYDKDF come from the germline V gene (reference sequence). Here the CDR3 DNA reads TGTGCCACCAGCAGAGATCGGTTGAACACTGAAGCTTTCTTT. Translation gives CATSRDRLNTEAFF.

The gene calls are TRBV28 and TRBJ2-7, with D perhaps matching TRBD2 (6 bases). V gave up 7 bases and J gave up 3 bases, with 19 bases separating them. The CDR3 runs 15 residues. Per the germline V gene, CDR1 is MDHEN and CDR2 is SYDVKM. The CDR3: CASTLPGLRLYEQYF. The CDR3 DNA is TGTGCCAGCACCCTCCCGGGACTGCGCCTCTACGAGCAGTACTTC.

Remarks on this clonotype: At one of its ends the junction is not consistent with the germline gene, which may arise from a read error. This sequence joins TRBV5-1 and TRBJ1-5; 7 nucleotides align to TRBD1. The CDR3 covers 16 residues. CDR1 and CDR2 from the germline V gene are SGHRS and YFSETQ. The CDR3 sequence: CASSLEGRGDNQPHHF. CDR3 in DNA: TGCGCCAGCAGCTTGGAAGGCAGGGGGGACAATCAGCCCCATCATTTT.

Concerning this clonotype itself: A much more abundant neighbour one base away suggests this may be a read error. J is TRBJ2-1 and V is TRBV20-1; 8 nucleotides line up with TRBD2. Germline V CDR1 and CDR2: DFQATT, SNEGSKA (reference sequence). There are 16 residues in the CDR3. CDR3 sequence reads: CSAGNSGDGRGNEQLF. Here the CDR3 DNA reads TGCAGTGCTGGAAATAGCGGGGATGGAAGGGGGAATGAGCAGTTGTTC.

The sample holds many counts of this clonotype. CDR3 protein: CASSQRTSGRQYF. The DNA for the CDR3 is TGTGCCAGCAGCCAACGGACTAGCGGGAGGCAGTACTTC. The chain links TRBV7-2 to TRBJ2-7, with 13 positions matching TRBD2. Germline V gives CDR1 SGHTA, CDR2 FQGNSA. Losses at the gene ends were 5 bases for V and 9 bases for J; bases not matched to a gene: 4. This CDR3 is 13 amino acids long.

This clonotype was found many times. The V call is TRBV20-1, the J call TRBJ1-4, with a weak D call TRBD1 (6 bases). Trimming pared 7 bases from V and 2 bases from J, leaving 11 bases between. CDR3 length equals 13 residues. CDR1 and CDR2 (germline): DFQATT, SNEGSKA (reference sequence). The CDR3 DNA reads as TGCAGTGGGGTAGACAGGACTAATGAAAAACTGTTTTTT. Translation: CSGVDRTNEKLFF.

This clonotype has a count of ten or more. The chain carries TRBV20-1 and TRBJ2-7, with D unclear. Germline lookup yields CDR1 DFQATT and CDR2 SNEGSKA (reference sequence). The length of the CDR3 is 10 residues. V dropped 6 bases and J dropped 4 bases, with 7 bases sitting between them. CDR3 sequence reads: CSAALYEQYF. CDR3 bases: TGCAGTGCCGCGCTTTACGAGCAGTACTTC.

This chain connects TRBV7-2 to TRBJ1-4, with TRBD1 matching over 7 bases. The CDR3 totals 15 residues. V lost 5 bases, J lost 5 bases, and 8 bases stayed unmatched. The germline gives CDR1 SGHTA, CDR2 FQGNSA. CDR3 nucleotide sequence: TGTGCCAGCAGCACCCGACAGGGAAGGAATGAAAAACTGTTTTTT. Translation: CASSTRQGRNEKLFF.

V is TRBV30 and J is TRBJ2-7; D call uncertain. V was pared by 0 bases and J by 5 bases, with 5 bases between. CDR3 length: 11 amino acids. Germline V gene lookup returns CDR1 GTSNPN and CDR2 SVGIG (reference sequence). The CDR3 nucleotides read TGTGCCTGGAGTGTCCGGAACGAGCAGTACTTC. Its protein product is CAWSVRNEQYF.

The V gene is TRBV29-1, the J gene TRBJ1-1, with 10 bases matching TRBD1. This CDR3 contains 17 residues. Germline lookup yields CDR1 SQVTM and CDR2 ANQGSEA. Trimming removed 6 bases from V and 0 bases from J; junction bases left unmatched: 13. CDR3 sequence: CSVAQGRDRGLNTEAFF. The CDR3 DNA reads TGCAGCGTCGCCCAAGGCCGGGACAGGGGTTTGAACACTGAAGCTTTCTTT.

This clonotype came up many times. The rearrangement joins TRBV7-9 to TRBJ2-1, with 8 bases fitting TRBD2. Germline CDR1 is SEHNR and CDR2 is FQNEAQ (reference sequence). The CDR3 is 12 amino acids. With 6 bases clipped from V and 13 bases from J, the junction kept 8 bases outside the gene matches. CDR3 sequence (DNA): TGTGCCAGCAGTTTTAGCGGGATAGTTCAGTTCTTC. It specifies CASSFSGIVQFF.

V gene TRBV11-2 combines with J gene TRBJ2-7, with unresolved D. Looked up from germline, CDR1 is SGHAT and CDR2 is FQNNGV. CDR3 length: 15 residues. V was clipped by 2 bases and J by 0 bases, with 11 bases between them. CDR3 coding DNA: TGTGCCAGCAGCTTATATGTCCAAAGCTCCTACGAGCAGTACTTC. Translation gives CASSLYVQSSYEQYF.

A few counts support this clonotype. V usage is TRBV7-2 and J usage is TRBJ2-3; TRBD2 agrees at 9 bases. Germline V gives CDR1 SGHTA, CDR2 FQGNSA. CDR3 length: 16 residues. Trimming removed 2 bases from V and 5 bases from J; junction bases left unmatched: 8. CDR3 sequence: CASSLQPGLAGDTQYF. The CDR3 nucleotides read TGTGCCAGCAGCTTACAGCCGGGACTAGCAGGAGATACGCAGTATTTT.

The table lists this clonotype with many counts. The chain recombines TRBV5-6 with TRBJ1-4; no firm D call. V was trimmed by 5 bases and J by 0 bases, leaving 5 bases between them. This CDR3 region has 13 residues. CDR1 is SGHDT, CDR2 YYEEEE, per germline. CDR3 sequence: CASRFATNEKLFF. DNA of the CDR3: TGTGCCAGCAGGTTTGCAACTAATGAAAAACTGTTTTTT.

In its sample, this clonotype was seen many times. V is TRBV7-9 and J is TRBJ2-1; D could derive from TRBD1 or TRBD2 (5 bases each). The CDR3 is 13 amino acids. Germline CDR1 reads SEHNR; CDR2 reads FQNEAQ (reference sequence). V was clipped by 2 bases and J by 8 bases, with 10 bases between them. For the CDR3, the DNA is TGTGCCAGCAGCTTACACTTGGGGGATGAGCAGTTCTTC. Encoded protein: CASSLHLGDEQFF.

This clonotype was seen a handful of times. The chain links TRBV12-3 or TRBV12-4 to TRBJ2-3; no clear D. The CDR3 extends over 13 amino acids. With 3 bases removed from V and 4 bases from J, the gap between germline ends came to 8 bases. CDR3 in amino acids: CASSLPFPDTQYF. The CDR3 coding sequence is TGTGCCAGCAGTTTGCCATTCCCAGATACGCAGTATTTT.